The TCR beta chain under discussion was sequenced for a study of stem cell transplantation in POMP-related autoinflammatory disease. On the study more broadly: Impaired MHC class I-dependent CD8+ differentiation was hypothesized from defective thymoproteasomes. DNA chimerism showed 100% graft donor engraftment of neutrophils and platelets through one year. Findings and limits, study-wide: In patients with PRAID, every analyzed T-cell subset tended to show lower diversity and higher clonality.

Worth noting for this clone: The antigen remains undetermined.

V lost 3 bases to trimming and J lost 0 bases, with 7 bases between them. The CDR3 loop spans 14 amino acids. The germline V gene has CDR1 MGHRA and CDR2 YSYEKL. Assay: immunoSEQ multiplex PCR; the TCRdb copy retains only in-frame clones and omits some. The table includes some 70,000 clones, more than 75% detected once. The J gene is TRBJ2-3, the V gene TRBV4-1; no reliable D call. The sequenced sample was CD4+ T cells from PBMCs, obtained after stem cell transplantation. This TCR was sampled from a human patient with POMP-related autoinflammation and immune dysregulation (PRAID). Some of the T cells may derive from the graft donor. The CDR3 here is CASSHTYSTDTQYF. In DNA, the CDR3 is TGCGCCAGCAGCCACACCTATAGCACAGATACGCAGTATTTT.